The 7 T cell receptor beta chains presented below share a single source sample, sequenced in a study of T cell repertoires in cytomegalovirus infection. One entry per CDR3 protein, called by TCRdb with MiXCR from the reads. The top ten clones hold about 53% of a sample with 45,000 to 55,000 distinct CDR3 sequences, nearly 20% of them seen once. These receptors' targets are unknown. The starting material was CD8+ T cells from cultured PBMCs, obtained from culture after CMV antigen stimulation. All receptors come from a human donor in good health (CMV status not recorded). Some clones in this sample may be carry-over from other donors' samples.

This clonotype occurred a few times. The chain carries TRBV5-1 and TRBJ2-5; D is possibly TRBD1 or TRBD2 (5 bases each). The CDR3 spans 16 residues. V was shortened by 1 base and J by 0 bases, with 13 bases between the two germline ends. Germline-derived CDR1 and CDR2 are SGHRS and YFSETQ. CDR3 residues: CASSLMGEVYQETQYF. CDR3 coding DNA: TGCGCCAGCAGCTTGATGGGGGAAGTCTACCAAGAGACCCAGTACTTC.

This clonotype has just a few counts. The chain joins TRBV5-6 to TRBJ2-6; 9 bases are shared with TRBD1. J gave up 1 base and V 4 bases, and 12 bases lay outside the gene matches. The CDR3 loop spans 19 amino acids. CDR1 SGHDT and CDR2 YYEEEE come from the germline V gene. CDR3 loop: CASSADRDRVLSGANVLTF. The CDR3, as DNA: TGTGCCAGCAGCGCCGATAGGGACAGGGTGCTTTCTGGGGCCAACGTCCTGACTTTC.

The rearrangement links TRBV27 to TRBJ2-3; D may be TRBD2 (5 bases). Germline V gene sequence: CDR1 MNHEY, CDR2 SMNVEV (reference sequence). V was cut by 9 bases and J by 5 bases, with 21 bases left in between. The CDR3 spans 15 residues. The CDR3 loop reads CASASKLLDVDTQYF. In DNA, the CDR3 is TGTGCCAGTGCGTCGAAACTACTAGATGTAGATACGCAGTATTTT.

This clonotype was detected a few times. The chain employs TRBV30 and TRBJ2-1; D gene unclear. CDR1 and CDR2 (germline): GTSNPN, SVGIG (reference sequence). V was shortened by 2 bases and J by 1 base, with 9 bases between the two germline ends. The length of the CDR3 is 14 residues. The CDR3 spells CAWSIGVSYNEQFF. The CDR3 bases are TGTGCCTGGAGTATTGGCGTGTCCTACAATGAGCAGTTCTTC.

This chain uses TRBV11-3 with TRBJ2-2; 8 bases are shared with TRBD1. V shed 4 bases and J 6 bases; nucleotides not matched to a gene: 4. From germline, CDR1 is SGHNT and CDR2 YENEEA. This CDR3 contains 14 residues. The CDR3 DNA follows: TGTGCCAGCAGCTCGACAGGGGCGCCCGGGGAGCTGTTTTTT. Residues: CASSSTGAPGELFF. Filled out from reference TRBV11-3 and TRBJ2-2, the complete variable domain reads EAGVVQSPRYKIIEKKQPVAFWCNPISGHNTLYWYLQNLGQGPELLIRYENEEAVDDSQLPKDRFSAERLKGVDSTLKIQPAELGDSAVYLCASSSTGAPGELFFGEGSRLTVL.

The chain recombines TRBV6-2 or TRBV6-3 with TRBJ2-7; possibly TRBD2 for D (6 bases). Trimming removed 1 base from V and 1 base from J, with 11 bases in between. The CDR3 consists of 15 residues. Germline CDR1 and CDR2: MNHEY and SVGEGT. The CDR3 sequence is CASSYFRTKSYEQYF. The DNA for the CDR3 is TGTGCCAGCAGTTACTTCAGGACTAAATCCTACGAGCAGTACTTC.

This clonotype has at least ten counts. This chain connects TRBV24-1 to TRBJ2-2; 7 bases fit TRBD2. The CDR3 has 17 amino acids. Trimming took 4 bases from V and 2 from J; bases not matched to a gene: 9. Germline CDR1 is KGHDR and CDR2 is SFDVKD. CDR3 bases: TGTGCCACCAGTGACTCGGGAGGTAGAGGAAACACCGGGGAGCTGTTTTTT. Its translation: CATSDSGGRGNTGELFF.